This TCR beta chain is drawn from a study of T cell repertoires in cytomegalovirus infection. The study, taken as a whole, reports: Dominating the ex vivo response were TCR beta clonotypes that were CMV-specific and HLA-C-restricted.

This clonotype was picked up a small number of times. As yet, its antigen is unknown. The CDR3 is made up of 14 amino acids. Germline trimming cut 0 bases from V and 7 bases from J; bases unmatched to any gene: 5. Germline V gives CDR1 DFQATT, CDR2 SNEGSKA (reference sequence). TCRdb itself ran the reads through MiXCR, one entry per CDR3 protein. This table has just under 300,000 distinct CDR3 sequences, about 9.1% appearing once. Sequencing input: PBMCs. This chain connects TRBV20-1 to TRBJ2-7; 11 nucleotides match TRBD1. The TCR originated in a human donor in good health (CMV status not recorded). Some clones in this sample may be carry-over from other donors' samples. For the CDR3, the DNA is TGCAGTGCTAGAGAAGGGACAGGGGGGAGTGAGCAGTACGTC. Amino acids: CSAREGTGGSEQYV.